Sequencing of this T cell receptor beta chain was carried out in a study of CD8+ T cells in alopecia areata. V was shortened by 5 bases and J by 5 bases, with 16 bases between the two germline ends. The germline V gene has CDR1 LGHNA and CDR2 YSLEER. This CDR3 is 14 amino acids long. It was cDNA, reverse transcribed from extracted RNA, that served as the sequencing template. Assay: immunoSEQ multiplex PCR; the TCRdb copy retains only in-frame clones and omits some. The sample shows roughly 130,000 clones, 45% to 65% of them seen only once. The clonotype was recovered from a human donor with alopecia areata. V gene TRBV4-3 combines with J gene TRBJ2-7; unclear D gene. The sample consisted of CD4+ T cells sorted from blood, taken at week 0. As DNA, the CDR3 is TGCGCCAGCAGCAGTAGTAGGGCAGGTAACGAGCAGTACTTC. Protein: CASSSSRAGNEQYF.